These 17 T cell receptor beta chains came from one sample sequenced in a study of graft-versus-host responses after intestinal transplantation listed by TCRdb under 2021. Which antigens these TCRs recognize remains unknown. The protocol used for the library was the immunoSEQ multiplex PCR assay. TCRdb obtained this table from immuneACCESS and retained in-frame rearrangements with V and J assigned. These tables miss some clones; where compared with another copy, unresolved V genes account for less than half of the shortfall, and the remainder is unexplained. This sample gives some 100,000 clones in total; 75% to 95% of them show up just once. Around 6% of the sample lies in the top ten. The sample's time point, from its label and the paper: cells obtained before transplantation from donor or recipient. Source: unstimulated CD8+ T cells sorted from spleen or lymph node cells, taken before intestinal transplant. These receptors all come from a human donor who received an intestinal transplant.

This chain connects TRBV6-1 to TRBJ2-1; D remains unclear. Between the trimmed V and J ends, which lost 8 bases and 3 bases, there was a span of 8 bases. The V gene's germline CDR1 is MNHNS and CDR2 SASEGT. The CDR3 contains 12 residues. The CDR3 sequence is CASASDYNEQFF. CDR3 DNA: TGTGCCAGCGCGTCAGACTACAATGAGCAGTTCTTC.

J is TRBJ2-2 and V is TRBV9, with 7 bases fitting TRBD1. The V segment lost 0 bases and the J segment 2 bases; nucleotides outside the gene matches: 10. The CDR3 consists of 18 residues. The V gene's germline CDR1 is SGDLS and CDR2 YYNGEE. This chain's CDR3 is CASSVDPRTGHNTGELFF. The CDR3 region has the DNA TGTGCCAGCAGCGTAGATCCTAGGACAGGACACAACACCGGGGAGCTGTTTTTT. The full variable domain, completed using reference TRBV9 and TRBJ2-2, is DSGVTQTPKHLITATGQRVTLRCSPRSGDLSVYWYQQSLDQGLQFLIQYYNGEERAKGNILERFSAQQFPDLHSELNLSSLELGDSALYFCASSVDPRTGHNTGELFFGEGSRLTVL.

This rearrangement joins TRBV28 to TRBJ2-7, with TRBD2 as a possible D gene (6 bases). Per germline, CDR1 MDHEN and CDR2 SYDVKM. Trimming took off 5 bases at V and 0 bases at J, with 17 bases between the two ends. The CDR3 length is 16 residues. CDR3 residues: CASSPTGLLSSYEQYF. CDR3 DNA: TGTGCCAGCAGTCCGACCGGACTACTCTCCTCCTACGAGCAGTACTTC.

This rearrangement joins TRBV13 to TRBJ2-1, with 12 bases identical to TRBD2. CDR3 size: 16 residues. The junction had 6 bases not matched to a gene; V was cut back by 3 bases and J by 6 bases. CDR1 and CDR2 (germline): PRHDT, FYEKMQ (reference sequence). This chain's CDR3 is CASSFRTSGKGNEQFF. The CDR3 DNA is TGTGCCAGCAGCTTCCGGACTAGCGGGAAGGGCAATGAGCAGTTCTTC.

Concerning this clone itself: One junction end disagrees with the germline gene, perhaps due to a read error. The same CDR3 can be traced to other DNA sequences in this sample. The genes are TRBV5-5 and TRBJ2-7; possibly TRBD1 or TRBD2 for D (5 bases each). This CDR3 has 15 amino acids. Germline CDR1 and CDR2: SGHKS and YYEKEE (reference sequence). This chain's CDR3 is CASSLLRDPRVVQYF. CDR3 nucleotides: TGCGCCAGCAGCTTGCTTCGGGACCCTCGTGTGGTGCAGTACTTC.

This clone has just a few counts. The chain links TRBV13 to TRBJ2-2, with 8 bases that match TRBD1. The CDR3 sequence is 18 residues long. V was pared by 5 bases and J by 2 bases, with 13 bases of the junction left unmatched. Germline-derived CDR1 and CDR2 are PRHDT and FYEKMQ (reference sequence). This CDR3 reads CASSDRGRAGGNTGELFF. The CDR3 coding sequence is TGTGCCAGCAGCGATAGAGGCCGGGCAGGGGGCAACACCGGGGAGCTGTTTTTT.

The CDR3 sequence: CASSYSPGALFYGYTF. In nucleotides, the CDR3 is TGTGCCAGCAGTTACTCTCCAGGGGCCCTTTTCTATGGCTACACCTTC. This sequence joins TRBV6-6 and TRBJ1-2; a possible D gene is TRBD1 (6 bases). This CDR3 spans 16 amino acids. Germline CDR1 is MNHNY and CDR2 is SVGAGI (reference sequence). Trimming pared 0 bases from V and 4 bases from J, leaving 15 bases between.

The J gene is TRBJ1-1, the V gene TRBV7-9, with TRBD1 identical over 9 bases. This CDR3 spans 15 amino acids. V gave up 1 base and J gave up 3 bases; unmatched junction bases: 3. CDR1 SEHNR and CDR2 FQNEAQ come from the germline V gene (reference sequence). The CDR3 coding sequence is TGTGCCAGCAGCTTAGGGACAGGGGCACACACTGAAGCTTTCTTT. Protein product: CASSLGTGAHTEAFF.

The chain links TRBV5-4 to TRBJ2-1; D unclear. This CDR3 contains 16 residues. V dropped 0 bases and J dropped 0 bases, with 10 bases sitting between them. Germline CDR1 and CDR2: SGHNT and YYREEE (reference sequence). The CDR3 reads CASSLDALNSYNEQFF. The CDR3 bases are TGTGCCAGCAGCTTGGATGCCCTCAACTCCTACAATGAGCAGTTCTTC.

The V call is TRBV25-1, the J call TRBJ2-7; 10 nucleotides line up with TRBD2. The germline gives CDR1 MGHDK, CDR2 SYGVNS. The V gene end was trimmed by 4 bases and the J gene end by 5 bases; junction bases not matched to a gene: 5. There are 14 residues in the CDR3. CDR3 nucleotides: TGTGCCAGCAGTGTTATTAGCGGGGGGAACGAGCAGTACTTC. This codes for CASSVISGGNEQYF.

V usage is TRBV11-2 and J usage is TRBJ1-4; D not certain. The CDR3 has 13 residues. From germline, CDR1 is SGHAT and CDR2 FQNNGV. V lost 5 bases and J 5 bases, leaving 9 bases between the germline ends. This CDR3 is CASSDEPNEKLFF. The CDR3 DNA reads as TGTGCCAGCAGCGACGAGCCCAATGAAAAACTGTTTTTT.

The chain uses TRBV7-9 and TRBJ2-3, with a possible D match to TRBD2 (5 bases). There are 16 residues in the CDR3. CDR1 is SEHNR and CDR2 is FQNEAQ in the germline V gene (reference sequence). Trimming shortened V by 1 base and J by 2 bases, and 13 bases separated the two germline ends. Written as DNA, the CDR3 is TGTGCCAGCAGCTTAGTTCCGGGAATGGCCACAGATACGCAGTATTTT. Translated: CASSLVPGMATDTQYF.

CDR3 bases: TGTGCCAGCAGCTCCCACCTGGCGAACGAGCAGTACTTC. This translates into CASSSHLANEQYF. The chain combines TRBV5-6 with TRBJ2-7, with no clear D. The germline CDR1 and CDR2 sequences are SGHDT and YYEEEE. V shed 3 bases and J shed 5 bases, with 12 bases lying between them. The CDR3 is made up of 13 amino acids.

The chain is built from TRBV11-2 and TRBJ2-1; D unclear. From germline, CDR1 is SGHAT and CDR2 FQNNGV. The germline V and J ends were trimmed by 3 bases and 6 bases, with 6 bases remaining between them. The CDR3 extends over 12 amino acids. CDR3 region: CASSFYGNEQFF. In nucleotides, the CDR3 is TGTGCCAGCAGCTTTTACGGCAATGAGCAGTTCTTC.

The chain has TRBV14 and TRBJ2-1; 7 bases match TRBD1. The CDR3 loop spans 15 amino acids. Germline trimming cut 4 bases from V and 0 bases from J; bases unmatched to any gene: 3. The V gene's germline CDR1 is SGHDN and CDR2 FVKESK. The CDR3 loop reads CASSRRDSSYNEQFF. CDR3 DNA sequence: TGTGCCAGCAGCCGCCGGGACAGCTCCTACAATGAGCAGTTCTTC.

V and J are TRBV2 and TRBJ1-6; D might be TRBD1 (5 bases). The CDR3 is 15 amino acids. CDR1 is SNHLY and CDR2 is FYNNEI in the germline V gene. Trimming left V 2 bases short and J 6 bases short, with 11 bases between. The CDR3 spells CASSESGESNSPLHF. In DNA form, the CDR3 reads TGTGCCAGCAGTGAATCGGGGGAGTCTAATTCACCCCTCCACTTT.

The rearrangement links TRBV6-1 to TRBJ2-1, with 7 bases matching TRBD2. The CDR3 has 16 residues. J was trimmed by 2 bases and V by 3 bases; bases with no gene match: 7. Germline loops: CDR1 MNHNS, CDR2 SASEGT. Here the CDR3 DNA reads TGTGCCAGCAGTGAGCCCGGGGGGAGCGCCTACAATGAGCAGTTCTTC. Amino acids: CASSEPGGSAYNEQFF.